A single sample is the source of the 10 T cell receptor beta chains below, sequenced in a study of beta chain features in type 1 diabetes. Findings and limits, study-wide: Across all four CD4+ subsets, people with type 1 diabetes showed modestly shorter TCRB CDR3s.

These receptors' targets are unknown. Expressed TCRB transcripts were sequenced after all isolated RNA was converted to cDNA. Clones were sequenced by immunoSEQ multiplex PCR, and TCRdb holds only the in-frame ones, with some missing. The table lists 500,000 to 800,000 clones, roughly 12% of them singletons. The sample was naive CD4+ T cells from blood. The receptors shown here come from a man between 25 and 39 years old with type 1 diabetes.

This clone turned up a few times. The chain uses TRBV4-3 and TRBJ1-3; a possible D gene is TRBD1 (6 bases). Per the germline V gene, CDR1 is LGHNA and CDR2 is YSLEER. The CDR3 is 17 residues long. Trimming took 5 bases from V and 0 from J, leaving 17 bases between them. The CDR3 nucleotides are TGCGCCAGCAGCGCCTCACTGGCAGGGGACTCTGGAAACACCATATATTTT. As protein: CASSASLAGDSGNTIYF.

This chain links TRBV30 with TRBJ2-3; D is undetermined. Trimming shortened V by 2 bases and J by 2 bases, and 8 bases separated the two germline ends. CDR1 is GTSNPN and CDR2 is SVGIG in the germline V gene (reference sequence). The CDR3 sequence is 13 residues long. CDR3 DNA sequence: TGTGCCTGGAGTTCTATGGCCACAGATACGCAGTATTTT. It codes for CAWSSMATDTQYF.

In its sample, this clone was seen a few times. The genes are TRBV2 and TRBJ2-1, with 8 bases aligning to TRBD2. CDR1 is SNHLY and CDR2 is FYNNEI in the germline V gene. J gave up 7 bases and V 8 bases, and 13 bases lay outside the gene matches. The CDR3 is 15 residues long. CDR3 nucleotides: TGTGCCAGCGGCTCGGTCTCGGGGGGGATTAATGAGCAGTTCTTC. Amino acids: CASGSVSGGINEQFF.

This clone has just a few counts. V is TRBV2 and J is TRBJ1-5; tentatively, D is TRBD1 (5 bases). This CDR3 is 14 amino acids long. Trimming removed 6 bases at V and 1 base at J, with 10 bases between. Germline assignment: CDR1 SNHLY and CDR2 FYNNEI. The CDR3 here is CASSLTGSNQPQHF. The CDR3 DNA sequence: TGTGCCAGCAGCCTTACAGGAAGCAATCAGCCCCAGCATTTT. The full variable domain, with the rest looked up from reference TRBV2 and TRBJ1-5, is EPEVTQTPSHQVTQMGQEVILRCVPISNHLYFYWYRQILGQKVEFLVSFYNNEISEKSEIFDDQFSVERPDGSNFTLKIRSTKLEDSAMYFCASSLTGSNQPQHFGDGTRLSIL.

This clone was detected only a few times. CDR3 amino acids: CASSLGLAGRPQYF. The CDR3 DNA reads as TGTGCCAGCAGCTTAGGACTAGCGGGGAGGCCGCAGTACTTC. The V gene is TRBV7-6, the J gene TRBJ2-7; 11 nucleotides align to TRBD2. After removal of 1 base from V and 9 bases from J, the junction contained 5 bases not matched to a gene. This CDR3 has 14 amino acids. The germline V gene has CDR1 SGHVS and CDR2 FNYEAQ. Filled out from reference TRBV7-6 and TRBJ2-7, the complete variable domain reads GAGVSQSPRYKVTKRGQDVALRCDPISGHVSLYWYRQALGQGPEFLTYFNYEAQQDKSGLPNDRFSAERPEGSISTLTIQRTEQRDSAMYRCASSLGLAGRPQYFGPGTRLTVT.

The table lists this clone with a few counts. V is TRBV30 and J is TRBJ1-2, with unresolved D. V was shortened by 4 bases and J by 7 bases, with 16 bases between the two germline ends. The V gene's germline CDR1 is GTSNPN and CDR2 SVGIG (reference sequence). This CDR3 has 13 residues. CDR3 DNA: TGTGCCTGGACCATTGCCGTCTCGGGTGGCTACACCTTC. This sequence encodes CAWTIAVSGGYTF. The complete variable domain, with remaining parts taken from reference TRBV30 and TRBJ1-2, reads SQTIHQWPATLVQPVGSPLSLECTVEGTSNPNLYWYRQAAGRGLQLLFYSVGIGQISSEVPQNLSASRPQDRQFILSSKKLLLSDSGFYLCAWTIAVSGGYTFGSGTRLTVV.

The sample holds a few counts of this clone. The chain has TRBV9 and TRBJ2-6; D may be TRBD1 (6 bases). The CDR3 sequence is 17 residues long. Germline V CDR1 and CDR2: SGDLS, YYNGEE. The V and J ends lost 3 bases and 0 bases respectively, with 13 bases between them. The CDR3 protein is CASSGRQANSGANVLTF. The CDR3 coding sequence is TGTGCCAGCAGCGGACGACAGGCGAACTCTGGGGCCAACGTCCTGACTTTC.

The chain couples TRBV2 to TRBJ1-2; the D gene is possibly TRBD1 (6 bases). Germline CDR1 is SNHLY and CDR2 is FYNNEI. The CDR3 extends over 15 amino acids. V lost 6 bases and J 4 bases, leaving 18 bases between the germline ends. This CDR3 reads CASSEQGPAGYGYTF. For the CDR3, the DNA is TGTGCCAGCAGCGAACAGGGACCTGCTGGCTATGGCTACACCTTC.

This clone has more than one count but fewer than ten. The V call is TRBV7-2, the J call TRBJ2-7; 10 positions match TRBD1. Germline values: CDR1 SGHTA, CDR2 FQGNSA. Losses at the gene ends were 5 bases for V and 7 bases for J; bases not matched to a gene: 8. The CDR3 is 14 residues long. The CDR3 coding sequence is TGTGCCAGCAGCAGTCCGGGACAGGGGCGAGAGCAGTACTTC. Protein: CASSSPGQGREQYF.

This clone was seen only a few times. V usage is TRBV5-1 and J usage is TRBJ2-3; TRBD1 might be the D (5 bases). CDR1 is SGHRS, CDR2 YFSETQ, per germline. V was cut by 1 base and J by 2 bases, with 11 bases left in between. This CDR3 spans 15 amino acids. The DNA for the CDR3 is TGCGCCAGCAGCTTGACTCGGACATTCACAGATACGCAGTATTTT. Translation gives CASSLTRTFTDTQYF.